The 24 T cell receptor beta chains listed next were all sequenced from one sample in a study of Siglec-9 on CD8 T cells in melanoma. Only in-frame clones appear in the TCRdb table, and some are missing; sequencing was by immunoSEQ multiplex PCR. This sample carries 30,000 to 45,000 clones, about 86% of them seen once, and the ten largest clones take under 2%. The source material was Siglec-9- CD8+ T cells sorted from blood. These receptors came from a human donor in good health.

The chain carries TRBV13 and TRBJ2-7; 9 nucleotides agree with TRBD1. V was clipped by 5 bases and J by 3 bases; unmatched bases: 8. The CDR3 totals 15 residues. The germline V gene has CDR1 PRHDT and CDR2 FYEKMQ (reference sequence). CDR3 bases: TGTGCCAGCAGCCCGCGGACAGGGGAAGGCTACGAGCAGTACTTC. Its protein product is CASSPRTGEGYEQYF.

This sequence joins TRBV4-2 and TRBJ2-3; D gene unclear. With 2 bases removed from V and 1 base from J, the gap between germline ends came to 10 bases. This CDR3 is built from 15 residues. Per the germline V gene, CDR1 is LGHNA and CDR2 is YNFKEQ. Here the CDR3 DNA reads TGTGCCAGCAGCCAACAGGAGCGTCGCACAGATACGCAGTATTTT. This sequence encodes CASSQQERRTDTQYF.

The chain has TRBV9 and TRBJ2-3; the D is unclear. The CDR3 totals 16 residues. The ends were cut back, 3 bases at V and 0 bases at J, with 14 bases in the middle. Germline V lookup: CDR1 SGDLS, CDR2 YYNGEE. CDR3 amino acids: CASSGNSRSSTDTQYF. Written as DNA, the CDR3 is TGTGCCAGCAGCGGAAATAGCAGATCTAGCACAGATACGCAGTATTTT.

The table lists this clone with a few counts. In DNA, the CDR3 is TGCGCCAGCAGATATCAGGGGAACACTGAAGCTTTCTTT. Translated, it gives CASRYQGNTEAFF. J is TRBJ1-1 and V is TRBV5-1; D might be TRBD1 (5 bases). V gave up 5 bases and J gave up 1 base, with 9 bases separating them. Germline-derived CDR1 and CDR2 are SGHRS and YFSETQ. The CDR3 consists of 13 residues.

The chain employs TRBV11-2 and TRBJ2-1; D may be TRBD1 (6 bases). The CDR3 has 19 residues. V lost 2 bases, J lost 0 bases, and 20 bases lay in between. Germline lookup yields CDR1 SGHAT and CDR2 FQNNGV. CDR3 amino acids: CASSLFEGVVPISYNEQFF. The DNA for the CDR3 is TGTGCCAGCAGCTTATTTGAGGGGGTCGTACCCATCTCCTACAATGAGCAGTTCTTC.

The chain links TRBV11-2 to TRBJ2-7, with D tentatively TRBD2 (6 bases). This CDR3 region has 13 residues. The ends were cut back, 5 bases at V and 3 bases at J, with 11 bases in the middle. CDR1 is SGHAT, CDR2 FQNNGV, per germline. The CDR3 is CASSRGDDYEQYF. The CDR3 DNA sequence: TGTGCCAGCAGCCGCGGGGATGACTACGAGCAGTACTTC.

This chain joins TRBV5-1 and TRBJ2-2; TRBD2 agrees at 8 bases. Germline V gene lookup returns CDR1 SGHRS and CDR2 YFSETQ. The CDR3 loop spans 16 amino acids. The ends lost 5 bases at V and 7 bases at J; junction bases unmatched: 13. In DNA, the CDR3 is TGCGCCAGCAGTCCTCTTTCGAAGCGGGAGTTCGGGGAGCTGTTTTTT. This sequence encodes CASSPLSKREFGELFF.

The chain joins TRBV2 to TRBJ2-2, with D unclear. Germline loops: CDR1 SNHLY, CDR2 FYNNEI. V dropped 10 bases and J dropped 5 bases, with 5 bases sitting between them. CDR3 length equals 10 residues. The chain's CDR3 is CATWTGELFF. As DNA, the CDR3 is TGTGCCACCTGGACCGGGGAGCTGTTTTTT.

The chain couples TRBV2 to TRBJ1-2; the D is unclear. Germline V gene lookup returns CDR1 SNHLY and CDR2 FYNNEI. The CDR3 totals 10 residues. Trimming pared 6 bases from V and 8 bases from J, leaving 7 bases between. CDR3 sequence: CASRQGGYTF. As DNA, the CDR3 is TGTGCCAGCAGACAAGGAGGCTACACCTTC.

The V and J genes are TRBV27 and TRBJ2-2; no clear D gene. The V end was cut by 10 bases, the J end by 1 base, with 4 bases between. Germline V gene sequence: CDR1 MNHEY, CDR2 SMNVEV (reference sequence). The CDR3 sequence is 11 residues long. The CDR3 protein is CATGNTGELFF. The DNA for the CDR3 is TGTGCCACAGGGAACACCGGGGAGCTGTTTTTT.

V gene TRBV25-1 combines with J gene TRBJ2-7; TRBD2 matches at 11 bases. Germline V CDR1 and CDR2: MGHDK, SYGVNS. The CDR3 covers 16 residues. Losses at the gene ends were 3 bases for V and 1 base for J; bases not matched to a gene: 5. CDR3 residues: CASSDTSGRGSYEQYF. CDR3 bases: TGTGCCAGCAGTGACACTAGCGGGAGAGGATCCTACGAGCAGTACTTC.

CDR3 coding DNA: TGTGCCAGCAGCTACATCACGAAAACCGGGGACCCAGATACGCAGTATTTT. Its protein is CASSYITKTGDPDTQYF. V and J are TRBV7-8 and TRBJ2-3; D is tentatively TRBD1 or TRBD2 (5 bases each). This CDR3 contains 17 residues. CDR1 is SGHVS and CDR2 is FQNEAQ in the germline V gene. The V end was cut by 4 bases, the J end by 4 bases, with 21 bases between.

As DNA, the CDR3 is TGTGCCAGCAGCTTGGTTGTTCCCGAGCAGTTCTTC. This codes for CASSLVVPEQFF. This chain connects TRBV5-8 to TRBJ2-1, with D uncertain. Germline lookup yields CDR1 SGHTS and CDR2 YDEGEE. V was pared by 0 bases and J by 10 bases, with 8 bases between. The CDR3 contains 12 residues.

CDR3: CAIGAGGPYNEQFF. CDR3 in DNA: TGTGCCATCGGGGCGGGGGGCCCCTACAATGAGCAGTTCTTC. The chain uses TRBV10-3 and TRBJ2-1; TRBD2 matches 8 bases. J was trimmed by 2 bases and V by 8 bases; bases with no gene match: 5. The CDR3 sequence is 14 residues long. Germline CDR1 reads ENHRY; CDR2 reads SYGVKD.

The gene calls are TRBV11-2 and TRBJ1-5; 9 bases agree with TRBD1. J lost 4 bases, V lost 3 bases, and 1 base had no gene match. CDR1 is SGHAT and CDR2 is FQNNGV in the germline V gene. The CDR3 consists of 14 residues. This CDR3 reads CASSFDRGNQPQHF. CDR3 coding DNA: TGTGCCAGCAGCTTCGACAGGGGGAATCAGCCCCAGCATTTT. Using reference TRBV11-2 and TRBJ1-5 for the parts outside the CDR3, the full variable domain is EAGVAQSPRYKIIEKRQSVAFWCNPISGHATLYWYQQILGQGPKLLIQFQNNGVVDDSQLPKDRFSAERLKGVDSTLKIQPAKLEDSAVYLCASSFDRGNQPQHFGDGTRLSIL.

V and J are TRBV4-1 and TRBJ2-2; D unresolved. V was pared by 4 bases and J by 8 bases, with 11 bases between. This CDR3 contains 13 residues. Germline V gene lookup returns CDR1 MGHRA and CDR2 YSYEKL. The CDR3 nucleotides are TGCGCCAGCAGCCCTTCCCATTCGGGGGAGCTGTTTTTT. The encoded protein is CASSPSHSGELFF.

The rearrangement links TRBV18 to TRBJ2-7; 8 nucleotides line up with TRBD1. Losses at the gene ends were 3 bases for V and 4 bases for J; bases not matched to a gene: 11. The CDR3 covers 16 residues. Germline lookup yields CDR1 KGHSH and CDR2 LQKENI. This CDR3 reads CASSPPPGGMFYEQYF. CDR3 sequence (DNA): TGTGCCAGCTCACCTCCTCCAGGGGGCATGTTTTACGAGCAGTACTTC.

The DNA for the CDR3 is TGTGCCAGCAGTTACACCGTAGACGGCGGTCAGCCCCAGCATTTT. Translating gives CASSYTVDGGQPQHF. The J gene is TRBJ1-5, the V gene TRBV7-9, with D unresolved. Germline V gene lookup returns CDR1 SEHNR and CDR2 FQNEAQ (reference sequence). The CDR3 length is 15 residues. Trimming cost V 6 bases and J 6 bases, with 18 bases left between them.

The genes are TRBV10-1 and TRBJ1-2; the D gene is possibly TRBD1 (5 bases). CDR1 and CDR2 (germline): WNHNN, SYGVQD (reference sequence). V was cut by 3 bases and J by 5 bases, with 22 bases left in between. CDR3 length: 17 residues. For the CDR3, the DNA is TGCGCCAGCAGTGATAATGCTCGGGGCCCTAAAGTTTATGGCTACACCTTC. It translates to CASSDNARGPKVYGYTF.

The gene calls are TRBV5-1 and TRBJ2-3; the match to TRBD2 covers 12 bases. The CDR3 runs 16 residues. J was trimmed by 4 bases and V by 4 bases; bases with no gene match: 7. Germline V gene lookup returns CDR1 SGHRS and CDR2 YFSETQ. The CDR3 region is CASSPGTSGYPDTQYF. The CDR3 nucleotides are TGCGCCAGCAGCCCGGGGACTAGCGGGTACCCAGATACGCAGTATTTT.

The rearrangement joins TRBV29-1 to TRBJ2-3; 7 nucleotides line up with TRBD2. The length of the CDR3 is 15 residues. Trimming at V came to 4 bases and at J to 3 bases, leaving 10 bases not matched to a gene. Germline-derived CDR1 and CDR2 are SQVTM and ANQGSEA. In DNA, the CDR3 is TGCAGCGTTGGCGGTGCGGGAGCAGGAACAGATACGCAGTATTTT. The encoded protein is CSVGGAGAGTDTQYF.

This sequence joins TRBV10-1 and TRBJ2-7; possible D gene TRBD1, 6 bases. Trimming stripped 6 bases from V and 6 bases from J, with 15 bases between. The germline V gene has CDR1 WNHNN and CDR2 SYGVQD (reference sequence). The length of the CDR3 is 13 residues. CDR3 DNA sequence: TGCGCCAGCAGACCGGGACAATACAGCGAGCAGTACTTC. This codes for CASRPGQYSEQYF.

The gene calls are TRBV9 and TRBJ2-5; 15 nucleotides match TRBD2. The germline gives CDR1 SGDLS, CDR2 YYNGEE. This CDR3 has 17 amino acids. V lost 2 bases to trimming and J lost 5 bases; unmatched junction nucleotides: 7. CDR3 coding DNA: TGTGCCAGCAGCGTGGGGACTAGCGGGGGGCGCTCGGAGACCCAGTACTTC. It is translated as CASSVGTSGGRSETQYF.

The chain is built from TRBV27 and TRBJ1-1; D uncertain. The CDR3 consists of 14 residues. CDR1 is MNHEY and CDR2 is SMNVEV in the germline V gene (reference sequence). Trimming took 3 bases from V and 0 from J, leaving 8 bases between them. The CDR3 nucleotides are TGTGCCAGCAGTTTTGGCACAATGAACACTGAAGCTTTCTTT. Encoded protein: CASSFGTMNTEAFF.